This TCR beta chain was documented in a study of CD8 T cells in Susac syndrome. A quantity of about 0.5 to 1 ug RNA underwent reverse transcription using random hexamers. TCRdb recomputed calls from the immunoSEQ multiplex PCR reads with MiXCR, one row per CDR3 protein. The sample comprises roughly 200,000 distinct CDR3 sequences, approximately 95% of which are singletons, and 0.093% rests with the top ten. The V segment lost 4 bases and the J segment 3 bases; nucleotides outside the gene matches: 8. The CDR3 length is 16 residues. Germline-derived CDR1 and CDR2 are SGHRS and YFSETQ. The clonotype comes from a human donor with multiple sclerosis. Sequencing input: CD4+ T cells from PBMCs. The gene calls are TRBV5-1 and TRBJ2-3; 10 bases map to TRBD2. CDR3 region: CASSAPAGGTTDTQYF. CDR3 DNA sequence: TGCGCCAGCAGCGCACCAGCGGGGGGGACGACAGATACGCAGTATTTT.